The entry that follows covers one T cell receptor (beta chain) sequence. What it binds is not known. Sequencing used immunoSEQ multiplex PCR; TCRdb keeps in-frame clones, though not all of them. The sample consists of 25,000 to 30,000 clones, about 70% of them appearing once. The sample is drawn from a study of early stage breast cancer tumors. Study summary: Most of the 16 invasive tumors were ER+, PR+ and HER2-. Among roughly 12 ER+/PR+/HER2- tumors, eight were ductal, four lobular.

From germline, CDR1 is SGDLS and CDR2 YYNGEE. V lost 0 bases and J lost 4; bases outside the gene matches: 1. The CDR3 sequence is 15 residues long. General study results and limits: Tumor and normal breast were distinguished via blood comparison in about 90% of the 16 patients. Compared with adjacent normal breast, tumors showed about 2.3-fold denser, more clonal T cells.

The sequenced material came from blood. The sequence derives from a person in their fifties or sixties with breast cancer. The V call is TRBV9, the J call TRBJ2-1; the match to TRBD2 covers 10 bases. CDR3 nucleotide sequence: TGTGCCAGCAGCGTAGGGACTAGCGGATACAATGAGCAGTTCTTC. It translates to CASSVGTSGYNEQFF.